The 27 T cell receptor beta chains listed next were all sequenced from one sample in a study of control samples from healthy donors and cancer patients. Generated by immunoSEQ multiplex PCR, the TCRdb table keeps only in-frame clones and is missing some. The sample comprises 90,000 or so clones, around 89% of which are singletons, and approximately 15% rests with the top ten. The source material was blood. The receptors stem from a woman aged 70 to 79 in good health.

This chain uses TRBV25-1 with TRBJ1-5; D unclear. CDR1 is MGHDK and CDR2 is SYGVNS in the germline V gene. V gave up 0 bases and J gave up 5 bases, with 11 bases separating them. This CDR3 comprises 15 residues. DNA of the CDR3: TGTGCCAGCAGTGAATACGAGGCCAGTTATCAGCCCCAGCATTTT. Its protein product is CASSEYEASYQPQHF.

The CDR3 sequence: CASSLAGTETQYF. Written as DNA, the CDR3 is TGTGCCAGCAGTTTAGCGGGGACGGAGACCCAGTACTTC. The rearrangement uses TRBV12-3 or TRBV12-4 and TRBJ2-5, with D perhaps assigned TRBD1 or TRBD2 (5 bases each). The CDR3 runs to 13 residues. Trimming removed 0 bases from V and 5 bases from J, with 7 bases in between.

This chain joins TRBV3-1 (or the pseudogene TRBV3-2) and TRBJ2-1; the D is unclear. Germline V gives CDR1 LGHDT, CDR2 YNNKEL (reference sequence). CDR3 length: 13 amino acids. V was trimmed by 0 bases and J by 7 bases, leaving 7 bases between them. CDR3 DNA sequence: TGTGCCAGCAGCCAAGAAACCGGGAATGAGCAGTTCTTC. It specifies CASSQETGNEQFF.

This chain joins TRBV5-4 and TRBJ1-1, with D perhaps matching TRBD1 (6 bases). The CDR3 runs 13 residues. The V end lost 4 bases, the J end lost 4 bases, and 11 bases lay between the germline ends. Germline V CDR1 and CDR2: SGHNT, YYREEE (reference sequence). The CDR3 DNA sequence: TGTGCCAGCAGCCCACAGGGATCCACTGAAGCTTTCTTT. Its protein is CASSPQGSTEAFF.

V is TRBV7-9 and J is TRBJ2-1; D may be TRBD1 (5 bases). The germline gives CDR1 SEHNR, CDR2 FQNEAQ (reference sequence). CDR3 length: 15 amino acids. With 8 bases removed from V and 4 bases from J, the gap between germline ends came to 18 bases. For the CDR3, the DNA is TGTGCCAGCGGACACGTGTCGTCCTTTTACAATGAGCAGTTCTTC. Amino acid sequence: CASGHVSSFYNEQFF.

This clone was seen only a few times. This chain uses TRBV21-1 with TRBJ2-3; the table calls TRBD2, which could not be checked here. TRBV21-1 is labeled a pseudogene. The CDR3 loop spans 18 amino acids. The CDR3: CASSKIGNLAGGKDTQYF. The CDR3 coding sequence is TGTGCCAGCAGCAAAATTGGGAACCTAGCGGGAGGGAAGGATACGCAGTATTTT.

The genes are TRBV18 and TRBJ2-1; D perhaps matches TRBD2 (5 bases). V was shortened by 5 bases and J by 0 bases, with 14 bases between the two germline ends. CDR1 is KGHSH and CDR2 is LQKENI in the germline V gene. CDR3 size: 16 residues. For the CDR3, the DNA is TGTGCCAGCTCATCCTTTGTGGGGAGCTCCTACAATGAGCAGTTCTTC. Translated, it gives CASSSFVGSSYNEQFF.

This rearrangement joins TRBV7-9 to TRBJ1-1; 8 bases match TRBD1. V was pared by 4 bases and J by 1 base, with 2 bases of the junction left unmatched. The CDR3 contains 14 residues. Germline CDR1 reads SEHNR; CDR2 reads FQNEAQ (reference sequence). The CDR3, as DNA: TGTGCCAGCAGCTCGGGACAGGCGAACACTGAAGCTTTCTTT. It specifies CASSSGQANTEAFF. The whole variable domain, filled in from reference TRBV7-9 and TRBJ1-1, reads DTGVSQNPRHKITKRGQNVTFRCDPISEHNRLYWYRQTLGQGPEFLTYFQNEAQLEKSRLLSDRFSAERPKGSFSTLEIQRTEQGDSAMYLCASSSGQANTEAFFGQGTRLTVV.

The CDR3: CAWSGQSYEQYF. CDR3 coding DNA: TGTGCCTGGAGTGGACAATCCTACGAGCAGTACTTC. The chain recombines TRBV30 with TRBJ2-7; no reliable D call. Trimming stripped 1 base from V and 1 base from J, with 5 bases between. This CDR3 is built from 12 residues. CDR1 is GTSNPN and CDR2 is SVGIG in the germline V gene (reference sequence).

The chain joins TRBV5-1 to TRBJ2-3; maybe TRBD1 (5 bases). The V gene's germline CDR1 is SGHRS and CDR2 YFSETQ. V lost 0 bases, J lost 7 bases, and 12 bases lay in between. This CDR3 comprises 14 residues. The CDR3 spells CASSLAPGSHTQYF. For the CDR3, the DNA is TGCGCCAGCAGCTTGGCTCCAGGGTCCCATACGCAGTATTTT.

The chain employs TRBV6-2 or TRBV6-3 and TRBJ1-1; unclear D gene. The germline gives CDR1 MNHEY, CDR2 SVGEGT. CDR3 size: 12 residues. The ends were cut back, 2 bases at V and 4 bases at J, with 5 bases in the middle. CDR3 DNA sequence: TGTGCCAGCAGTTACCAGGTCACTGAAGCTTTCTTT. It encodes CASSYQVTEAFF.

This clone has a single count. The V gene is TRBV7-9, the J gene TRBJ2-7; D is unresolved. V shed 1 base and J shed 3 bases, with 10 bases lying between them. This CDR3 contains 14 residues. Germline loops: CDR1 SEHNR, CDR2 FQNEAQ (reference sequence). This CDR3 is CASSLEVEIYEQYF. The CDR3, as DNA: TGTGCCAGCAGCTTAGAGGTGGAAATCTACGAGCAGTACTTC.

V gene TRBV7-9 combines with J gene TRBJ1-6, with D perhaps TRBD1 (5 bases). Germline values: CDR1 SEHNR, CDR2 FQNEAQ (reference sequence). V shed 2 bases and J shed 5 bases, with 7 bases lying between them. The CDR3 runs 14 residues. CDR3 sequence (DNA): TGTGCCAGCAGCTTATGGGGGAATAATTCACCCCTCCACTTT. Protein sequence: CASSLWGNNSPLHF.

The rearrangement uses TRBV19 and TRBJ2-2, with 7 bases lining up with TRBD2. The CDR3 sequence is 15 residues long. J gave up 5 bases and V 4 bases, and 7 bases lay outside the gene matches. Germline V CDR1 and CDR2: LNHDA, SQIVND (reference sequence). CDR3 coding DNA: TGTGCCAGTAGTACCCCCGGGGAGGGGACCGGGGAGCTGTTTTTT. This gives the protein CASSTPGEGTGELFF.

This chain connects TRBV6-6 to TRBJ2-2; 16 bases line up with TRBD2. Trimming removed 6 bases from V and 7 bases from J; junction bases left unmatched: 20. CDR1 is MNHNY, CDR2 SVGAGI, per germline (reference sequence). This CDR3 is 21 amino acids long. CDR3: CASSYFFPGTSGRASFGELFF. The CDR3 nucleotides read TGTGCCAGCAGCTATTTTTTTCCGGGGACTAGCGGGAGGGCCAGTTTCGGGGAGCTGTTTTTT.

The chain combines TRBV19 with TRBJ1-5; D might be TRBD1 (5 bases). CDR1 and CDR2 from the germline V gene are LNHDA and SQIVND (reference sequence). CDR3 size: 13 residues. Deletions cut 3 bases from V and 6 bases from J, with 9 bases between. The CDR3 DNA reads TGTGCCAGTAGTATTGGGGGTACTCAGCCCCAGCATTTT. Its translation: CASSIGGTQPQHF.

The CDR3 is CASSLGQSSYEQYF. The CDR3 nucleotides read TGTGCCAGCAGCTTAGGGCAGAGCTCCTACGAGCAGTACTTC. The chain links TRBV7-9 to TRBJ2-7; D is unresolved. V was pared by 1 base and J by 0 bases, with 7 bases between. The CDR3 loop spans 14 amino acids. Germline V gene lookup returns CDR1 SEHNR and CDR2 FQNEAQ (reference sequence).

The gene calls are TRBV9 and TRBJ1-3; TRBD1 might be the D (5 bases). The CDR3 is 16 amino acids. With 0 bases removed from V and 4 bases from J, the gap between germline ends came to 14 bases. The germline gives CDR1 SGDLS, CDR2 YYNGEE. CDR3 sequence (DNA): TGTGCCAGCAGCGTAGGCAGGGCTCCGGTGGGAAACACCATATATTTT. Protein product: CASSVGRAPVGNTIYF. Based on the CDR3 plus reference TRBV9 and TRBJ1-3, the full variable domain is DSGVTQTPKHLITATGQRVTLRCSPRSGDLSVYWYQQSLDQGLQFLIQYYNGEERAKGNILERFSAQQFPDLHSELNLSSLELGDSALYFCASSVGRAPVGNTIYFGEGSWLTVV.

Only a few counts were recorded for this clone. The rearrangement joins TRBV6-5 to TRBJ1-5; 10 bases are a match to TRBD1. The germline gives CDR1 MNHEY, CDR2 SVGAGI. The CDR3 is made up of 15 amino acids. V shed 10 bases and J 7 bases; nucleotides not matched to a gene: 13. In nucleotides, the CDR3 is TGTGCCACCCAACCGGGACAGGGGCTTAGCCAGCCCCAGCATTTT. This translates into CATQPGQGLSQPQHF.

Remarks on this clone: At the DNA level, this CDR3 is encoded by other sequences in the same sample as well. The CDR3 is CASSRGLAGGEQYF. CDR3 coding DNA: TGTGCCAGCAGCCGTGGGCTAGCGGGGGGCGAGCAGTACTTC. The chain has TRBV3-1 (or the pseudogene TRBV3-2) and TRBJ2-7, with 11 nucleotides matching TRBD2. The J segment lost 6 bases and the V segment lost 4 bases, leaving 5 bases of the junction unmatched. Germline CDR1 and CDR2: LGHDT and YNNKEL (reference sequence). This CDR3 has 14 amino acids.

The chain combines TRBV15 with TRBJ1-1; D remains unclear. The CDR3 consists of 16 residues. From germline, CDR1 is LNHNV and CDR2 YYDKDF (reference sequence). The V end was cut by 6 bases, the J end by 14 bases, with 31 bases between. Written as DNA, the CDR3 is TGTGCCACCAGTAGACGATCTGGGGATGGTCGAACCCTGGCCTTCTTT. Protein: CATSRRSGDGRTLAFF.

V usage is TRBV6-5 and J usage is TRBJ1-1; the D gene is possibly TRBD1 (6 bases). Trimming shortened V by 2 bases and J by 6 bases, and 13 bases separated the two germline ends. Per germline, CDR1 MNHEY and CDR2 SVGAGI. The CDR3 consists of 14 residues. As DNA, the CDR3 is TGTGCCAGCAGTTACGTTGCGGGGGCGTCTGAAGCTTTCTTT. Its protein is CASSYVAGASEAFF.

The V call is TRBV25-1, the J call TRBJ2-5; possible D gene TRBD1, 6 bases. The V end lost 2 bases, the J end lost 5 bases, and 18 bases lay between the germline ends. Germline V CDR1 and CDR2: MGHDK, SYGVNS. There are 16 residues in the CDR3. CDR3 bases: TGTGCCAGCAGTGAAAGCTGGACAGTGGATTTTGAGACCCAGTACTTC. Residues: CASSESWTVDFETQYF.

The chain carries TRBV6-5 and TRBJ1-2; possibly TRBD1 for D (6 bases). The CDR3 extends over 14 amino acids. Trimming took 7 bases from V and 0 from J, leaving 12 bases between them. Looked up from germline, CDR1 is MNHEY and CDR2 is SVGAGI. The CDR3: CASIPGHTNYGYTF. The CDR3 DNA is TGTGCCAGCATACCGGGACATACTAACTATGGCTACACCTTC.

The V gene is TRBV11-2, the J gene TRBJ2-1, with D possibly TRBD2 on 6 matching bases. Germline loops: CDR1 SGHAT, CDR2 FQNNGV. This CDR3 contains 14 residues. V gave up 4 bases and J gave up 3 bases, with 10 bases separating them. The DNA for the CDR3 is TGTGCCAGCAGCTCGGGACTCTTCTACAATGAGCAGTTCTTC. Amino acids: CASSSGLFYNEQFF.

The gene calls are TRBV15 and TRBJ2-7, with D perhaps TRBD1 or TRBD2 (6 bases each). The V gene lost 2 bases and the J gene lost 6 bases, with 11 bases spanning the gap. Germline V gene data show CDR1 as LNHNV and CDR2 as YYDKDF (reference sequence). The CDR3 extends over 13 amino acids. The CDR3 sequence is CATSRKGGGEQYF. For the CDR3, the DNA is TGTGCCACCAGCAGAAAAGGAGGGGGCGAGCAGTACTTC.

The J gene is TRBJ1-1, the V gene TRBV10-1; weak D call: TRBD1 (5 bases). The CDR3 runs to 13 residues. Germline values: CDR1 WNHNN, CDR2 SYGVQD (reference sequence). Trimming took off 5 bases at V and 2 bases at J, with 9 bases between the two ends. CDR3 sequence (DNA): TGCGCCAGCAGTCGGGACCCTAACACTGAAGCTTTCTTT. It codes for CASSRDPNTEAFF.